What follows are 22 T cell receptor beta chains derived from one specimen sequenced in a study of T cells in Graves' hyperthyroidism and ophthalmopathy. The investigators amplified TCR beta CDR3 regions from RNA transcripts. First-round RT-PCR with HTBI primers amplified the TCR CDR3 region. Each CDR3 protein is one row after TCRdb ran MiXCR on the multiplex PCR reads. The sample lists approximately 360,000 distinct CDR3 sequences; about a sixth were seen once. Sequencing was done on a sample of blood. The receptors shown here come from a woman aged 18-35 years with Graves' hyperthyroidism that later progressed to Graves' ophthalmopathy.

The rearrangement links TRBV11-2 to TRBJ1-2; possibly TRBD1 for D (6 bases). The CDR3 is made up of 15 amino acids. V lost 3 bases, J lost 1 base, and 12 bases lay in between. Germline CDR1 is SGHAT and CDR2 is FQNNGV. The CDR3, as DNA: TGTGCCAGCAGCTTTTCAGGGGCGGGTAACTATGGCTACACCTTC. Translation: CASSFSGAGNYGYTF.

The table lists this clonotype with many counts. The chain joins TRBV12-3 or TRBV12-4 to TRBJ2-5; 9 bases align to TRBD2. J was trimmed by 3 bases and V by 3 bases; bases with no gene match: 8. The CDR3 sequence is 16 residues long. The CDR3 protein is CASSFGGRGTKETQYF. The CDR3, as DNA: TGTGCCAGCAGTTTCGGCGGGAGGGGCACTAAAGAGACCCAGTACTTC.

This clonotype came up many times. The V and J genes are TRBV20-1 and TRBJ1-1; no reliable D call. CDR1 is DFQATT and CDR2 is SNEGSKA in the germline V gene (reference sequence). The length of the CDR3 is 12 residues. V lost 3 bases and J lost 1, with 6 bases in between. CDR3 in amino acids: CSARYKNTEAFF. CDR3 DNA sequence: TGCAGTGCTAGGTACAAGAACACTGAAGCTTTCTTT.

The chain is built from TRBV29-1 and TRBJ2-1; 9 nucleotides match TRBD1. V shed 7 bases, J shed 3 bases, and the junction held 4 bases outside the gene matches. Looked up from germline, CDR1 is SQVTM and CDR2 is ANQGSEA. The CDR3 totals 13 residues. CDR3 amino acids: CSGMDRGYNEQFF. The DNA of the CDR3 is TGCAGCGGTATGGACAGGGGCTACAATGAGCAGTTCTTC.

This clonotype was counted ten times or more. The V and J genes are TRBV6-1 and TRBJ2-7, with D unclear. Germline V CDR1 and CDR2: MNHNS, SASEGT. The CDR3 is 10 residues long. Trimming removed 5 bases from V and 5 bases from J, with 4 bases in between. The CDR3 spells CASSTNEQYF. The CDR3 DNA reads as TGTGCCAGCAGTACTAACGAGCAGTACTTC.

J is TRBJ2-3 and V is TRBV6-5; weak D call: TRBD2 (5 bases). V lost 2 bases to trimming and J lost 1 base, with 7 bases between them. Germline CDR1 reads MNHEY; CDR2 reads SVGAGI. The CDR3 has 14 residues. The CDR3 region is CASSYDGGTDTQYF. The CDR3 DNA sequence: TGTGCCAGCAGTTACGACGGGGGCACAGATACGCAGTATTTT.

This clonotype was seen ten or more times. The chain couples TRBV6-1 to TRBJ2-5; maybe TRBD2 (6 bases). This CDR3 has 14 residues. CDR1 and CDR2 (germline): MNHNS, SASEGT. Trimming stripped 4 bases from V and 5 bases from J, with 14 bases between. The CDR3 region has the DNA TGTGCCAGCAGTGTGAACCCCGGAGGGGAGACCCAGTACTTC. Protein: CASSVNPGGETQYF.

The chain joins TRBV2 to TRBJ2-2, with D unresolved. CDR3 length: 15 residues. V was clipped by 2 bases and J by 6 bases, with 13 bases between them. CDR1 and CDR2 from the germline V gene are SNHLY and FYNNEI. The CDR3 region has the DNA TGTGCCAGCAGTGAACAGTCTAGTCGGGCCGGGGAGCTGTTTTTT. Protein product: CASSEQSSRAGELFF.

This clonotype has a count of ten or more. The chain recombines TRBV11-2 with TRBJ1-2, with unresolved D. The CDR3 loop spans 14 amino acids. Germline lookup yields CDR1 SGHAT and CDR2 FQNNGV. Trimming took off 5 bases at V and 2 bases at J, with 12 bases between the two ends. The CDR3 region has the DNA TGTGCCAGCAGCCTGACGGACGGAAACTATGGCTACACCTTC. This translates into CASSLTDGNYGYTF.

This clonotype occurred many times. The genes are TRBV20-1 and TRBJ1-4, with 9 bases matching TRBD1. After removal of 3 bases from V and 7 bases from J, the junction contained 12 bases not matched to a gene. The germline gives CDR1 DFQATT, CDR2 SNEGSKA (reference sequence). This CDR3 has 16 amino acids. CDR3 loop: CSARGQGTVAGEKLFF. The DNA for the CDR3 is TGCAGTGCTAGGGGACAGGGCACGGTTGCAGGTGAAAAACTGTTTTTT.

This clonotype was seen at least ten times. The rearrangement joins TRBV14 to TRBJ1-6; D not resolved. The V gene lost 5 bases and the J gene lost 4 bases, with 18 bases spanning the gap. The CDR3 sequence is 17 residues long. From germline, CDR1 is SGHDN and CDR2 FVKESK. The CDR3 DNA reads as TGTGCCAGCAGCTCGGGAGATTGGGGTGCATATAATTCACCCCTCCACTTT. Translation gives CASSSGDWGAYNSPLHF. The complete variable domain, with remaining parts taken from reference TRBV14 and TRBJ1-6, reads EAGVTQFPSHSVIEKGQTVTLRCDPISGHDNLYWYRRVMGKEIKFLLHFVKESKQDESGMPNNRFLAERTGGTYSTLKVQPAELEDSGVYFCASSSGDWGAYNSPLHFGNGTRLTVT.

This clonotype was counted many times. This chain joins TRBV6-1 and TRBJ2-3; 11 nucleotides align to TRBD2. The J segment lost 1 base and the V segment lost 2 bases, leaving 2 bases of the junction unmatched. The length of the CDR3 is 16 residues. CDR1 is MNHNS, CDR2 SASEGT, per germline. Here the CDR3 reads CASSERTSGRTDTQYF. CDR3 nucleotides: TGTGCCAGCAGTGAAAGGACTAGCGGGCGCACAGATACGCAGTATTTT.

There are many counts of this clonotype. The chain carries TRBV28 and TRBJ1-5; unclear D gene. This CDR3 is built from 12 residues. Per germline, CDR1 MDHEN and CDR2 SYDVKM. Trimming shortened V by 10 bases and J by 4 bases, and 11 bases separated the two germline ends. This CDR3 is CATSGRNQPQHF. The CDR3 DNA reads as TGTGCCACCAGCGGTCGGAATCAGCCCCAGCATTTT.

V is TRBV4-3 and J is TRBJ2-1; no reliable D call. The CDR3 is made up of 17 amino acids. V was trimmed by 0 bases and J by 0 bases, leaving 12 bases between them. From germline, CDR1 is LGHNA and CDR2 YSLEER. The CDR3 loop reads CASSQERVLSSYNEQFF. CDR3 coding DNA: TGCGCCAGCAGCCAAGAAAGGGTCTTGAGCTCCTACAATGAGCAGTTCTTC.

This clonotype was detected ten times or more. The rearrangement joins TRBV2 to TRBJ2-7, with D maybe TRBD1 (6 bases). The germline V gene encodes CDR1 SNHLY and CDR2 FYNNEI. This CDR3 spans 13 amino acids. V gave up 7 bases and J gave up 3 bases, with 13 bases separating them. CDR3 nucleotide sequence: TGTGCCAGCAAGAGGGACAAGAGCTACGAGCAGTACTTC. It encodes CASKRDKSYEQYF. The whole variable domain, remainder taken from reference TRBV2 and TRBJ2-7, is EPEVTQTPSHQVTQMGQEVILRCVPISNHLYFYWYRQILGQKVEFLVSFYNNEISEKSEIFDDQFSVERPDGSNFTLKIRSTKLEDSAMYFCASKRDKSYEQYFGPGTRLTVT.

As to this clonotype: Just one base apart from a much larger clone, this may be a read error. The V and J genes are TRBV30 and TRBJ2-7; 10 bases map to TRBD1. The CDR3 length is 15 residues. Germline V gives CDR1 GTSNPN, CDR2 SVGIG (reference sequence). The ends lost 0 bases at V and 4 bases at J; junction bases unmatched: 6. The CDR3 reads CAWSVLGQGIYEQYF. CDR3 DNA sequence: TGTGCCTGGAGTGTACTGGGACAGGGGATATACGAGCAGTACTTC.

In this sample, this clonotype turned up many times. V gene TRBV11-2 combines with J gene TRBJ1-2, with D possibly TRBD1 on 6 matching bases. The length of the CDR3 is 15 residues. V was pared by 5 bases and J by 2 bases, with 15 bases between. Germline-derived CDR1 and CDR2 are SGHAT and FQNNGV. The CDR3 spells CASSHLQGTNYGYTF. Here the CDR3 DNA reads TGTGCCAGCAGCCATCTACAGGGTACCAACTATGGCTACACCTTC.

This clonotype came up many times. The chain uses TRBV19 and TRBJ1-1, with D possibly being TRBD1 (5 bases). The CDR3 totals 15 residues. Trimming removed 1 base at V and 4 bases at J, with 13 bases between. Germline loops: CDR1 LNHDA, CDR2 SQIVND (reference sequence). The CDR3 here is CASSIVRGGGTEAFF. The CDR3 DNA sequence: TGTGCCAGTAGTATAGTACGGGGCGGAGGCACTGAAGCTTTCTTT. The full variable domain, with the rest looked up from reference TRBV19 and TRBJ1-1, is DGGITQSPKYLFRKEGQNVTLSCEQNLNHDAMYWYRQDPGQGLRLIYYSQIVNDFQKGDIAEGYSVSREKKESFPLTVTSAQKNPTAFYLCASSIVRGGGTEAFFGQGTRLTVV.

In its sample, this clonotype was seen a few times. This chain's CDR3 is CASSLDGIGATEQYF. CDR3 bases: TGTGCCAGCAGTTTAGACGGTATCGGGGCTACCGAGCAGTACTTC. The genes are TRBV27 and TRBJ2-7, with D perhaps matching TRBD1 or TRBD2 (5 bases each). This CDR3 has 15 amino acids. V was cut by 2 bases and J by 6 bases, with 17 bases left in between. Germline values: CDR1 MNHEY, CDR2 SMNVEV (reference sequence).

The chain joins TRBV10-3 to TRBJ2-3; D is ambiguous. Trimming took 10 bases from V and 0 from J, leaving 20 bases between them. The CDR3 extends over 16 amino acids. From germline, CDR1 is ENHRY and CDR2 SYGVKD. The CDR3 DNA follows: TGTGCCACCACAGTGGGGAACAGCAAGAGCACAGATACGCAGTATTTT. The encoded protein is CATTVGNSKSTDTQYF.

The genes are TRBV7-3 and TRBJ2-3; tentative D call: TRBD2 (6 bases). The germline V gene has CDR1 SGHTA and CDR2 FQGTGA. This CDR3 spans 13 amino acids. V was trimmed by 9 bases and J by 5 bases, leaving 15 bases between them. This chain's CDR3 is CASSITAGDTQYF. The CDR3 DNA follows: TGTGCCAGTAGTATAACAGCGGGAGATACGCAGTATTTT.

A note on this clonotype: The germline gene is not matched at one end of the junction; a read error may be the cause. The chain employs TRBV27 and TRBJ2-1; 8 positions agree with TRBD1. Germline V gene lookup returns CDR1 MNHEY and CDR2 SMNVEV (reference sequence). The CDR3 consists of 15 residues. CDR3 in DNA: TGTGCCAGCAGTCCCAGACAGGGGACTTACAATGAGCGGTTCTTC. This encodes CASSPRQGTYNERFF.